This TCR beta chain appears in the sequencing data of a study of T cell responses to AZD1222 COVID-19 vaccine. Germline CDR1 SGDLS, CDR2 YYNGEE. Trimming took 0 bases from V and 0 from J, leaving 10 bases between them. This CDR3 spans 16 amino acids. Overall study results and limits: Only a handful of AZD1222 recipients were seropositive at baseline. Two doses of AZD1222 preceded a rise in Spike-specific TCR breadth and depth. Possibly, clonal diversity was underestimated; donors were largely white British and included more females.

Details on this clone: What it binds is unknown.

Sequencing was performed with immunoSEQ multiplex PCR; in TCRdb, only in-frame clones are kept and a portion is missing. Found here are around 120,000 clones, 92% of them singletons; the top ten hold about 1.2%. J is TRBJ2-1 and V is TRBV9; D is uncertain. Material: peripheral blood, obtained on day 0 of AZD1222 vaccination. The receptor's source is an adult in good health. The CDR3 loop reads CASSVVGQSSYNEQFF. In nucleotides, the CDR3 is TGTGCCAGCAGCGTAGTAGGCCAGAGCTCCTACAATGAGCAGTTCTTC.